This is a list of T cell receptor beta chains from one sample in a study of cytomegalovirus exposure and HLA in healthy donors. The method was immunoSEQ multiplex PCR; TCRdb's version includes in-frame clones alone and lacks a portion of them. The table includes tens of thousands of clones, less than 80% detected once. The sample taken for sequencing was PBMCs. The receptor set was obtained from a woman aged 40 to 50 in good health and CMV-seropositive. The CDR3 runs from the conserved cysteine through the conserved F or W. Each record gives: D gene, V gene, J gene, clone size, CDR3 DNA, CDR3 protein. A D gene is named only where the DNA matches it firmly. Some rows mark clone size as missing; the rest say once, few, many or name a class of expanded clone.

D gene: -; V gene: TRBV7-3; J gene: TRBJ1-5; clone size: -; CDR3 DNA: TGTGCCAGCAGGACCGACATGGGTGGCAATCAGCCCCAGCATTTT; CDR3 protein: CASRTDMGGNQPQHF
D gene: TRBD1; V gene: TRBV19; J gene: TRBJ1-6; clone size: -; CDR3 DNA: TGTGCCAGTAGTACCTACGGACAGGCCCTGATTTCACCCCTCCACTTT; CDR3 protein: CASSTYGQALISPLHF
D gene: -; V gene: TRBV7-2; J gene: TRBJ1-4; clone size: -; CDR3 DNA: TGTGCCAGCAGCTTTTCGACTAATGAAAAACTGTTTTTT; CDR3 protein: CASSFSTNEKLFF
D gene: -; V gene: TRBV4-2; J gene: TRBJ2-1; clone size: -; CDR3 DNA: TGTGCCAGCAGCTCAGCAAAGGGGGAAAATGAGCAGTTCTTC; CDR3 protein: CASSSAKGENEQFF
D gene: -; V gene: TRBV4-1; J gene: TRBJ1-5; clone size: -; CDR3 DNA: TGCGCCAGCAGCCAGGGGGGTAACAATCAGCCCCAGCATTTT; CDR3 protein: CASSQGGNNQPQHF
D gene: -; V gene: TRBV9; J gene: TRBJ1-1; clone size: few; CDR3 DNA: TGTGCCAGCAGCCTCGAGGACACTGAAGCTTTCTTT; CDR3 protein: CASSLEDTEAFF
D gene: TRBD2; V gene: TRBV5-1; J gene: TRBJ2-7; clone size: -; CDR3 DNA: TGCGCCAGCAGCTTGGCCCCTAGCGGGGGGGCGGGTGAGCAGTACTTC; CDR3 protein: CASSLAPSGGAGEQYF
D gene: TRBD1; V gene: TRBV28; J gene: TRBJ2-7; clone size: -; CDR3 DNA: TGTGCCAGCAGTACATCCGGGACAGGGGTGACCTACGAGCAGTACTTC; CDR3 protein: CASSTSGTGVTYEQYF
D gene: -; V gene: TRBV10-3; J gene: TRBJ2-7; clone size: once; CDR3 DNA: TGTGCCATCAGCGTGGAGTCCTACGAGCAGTACTTC; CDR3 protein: CAISVESYEQYF
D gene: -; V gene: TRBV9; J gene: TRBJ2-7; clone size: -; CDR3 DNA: TGTGCCAGCAGCCCCCAGGTAGGGGCGAGGCAGTACTTC; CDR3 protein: CASSPQVGARQYF
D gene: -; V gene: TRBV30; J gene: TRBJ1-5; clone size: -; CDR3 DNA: TGTGCCTGGAGTCTCAAGGGGGTAACGGGCAATCAGCCCCAGCATTTT; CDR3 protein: CAWSLKGVTGNQPQHF
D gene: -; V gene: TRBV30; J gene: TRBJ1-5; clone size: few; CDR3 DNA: TGTGCCTGGAGTGTGGACACCAATCAGCCCCAGCATTTT; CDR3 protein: CAWSVDTNQPQHF
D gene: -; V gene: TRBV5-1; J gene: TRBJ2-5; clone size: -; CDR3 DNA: TGCGCCAGCAGCCGGGGGACGGGGGTGCGAGAGACCCAGTACTTC; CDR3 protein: CASSRGTGVRETQYF
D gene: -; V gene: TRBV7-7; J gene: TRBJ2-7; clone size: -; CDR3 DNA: TGTGCCAGCAGCCTGTCCGGGAAGGCCTCTGAGCAGTACTTC; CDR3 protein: CASSLSGKASEQYF
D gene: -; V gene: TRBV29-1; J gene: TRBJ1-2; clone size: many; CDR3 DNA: TGCAGCGTAGATGTTGACACGAACTATGGCTACACCTTC; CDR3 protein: CSVDVDTNYGYTF
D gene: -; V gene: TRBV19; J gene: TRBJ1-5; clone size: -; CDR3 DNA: TGTGCCAGTAGACTTGACAGAAATCAGCCCCAGCATTTT; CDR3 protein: CASRLDRNQPQHF
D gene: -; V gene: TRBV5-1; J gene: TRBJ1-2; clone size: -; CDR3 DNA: TGCGCCAGCAGCATCGGACAGCTTTACCCCTATGGCTACACCTTC; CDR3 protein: CASSIGQLYPYGYTF
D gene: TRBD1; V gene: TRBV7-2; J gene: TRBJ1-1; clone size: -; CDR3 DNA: TGTGCCAGCAGCACCACAGGGGGGGTAGCCGCAATGAACACTGAAGCTTTCTTT; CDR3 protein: CASSTTGGVAAMNTEAFF
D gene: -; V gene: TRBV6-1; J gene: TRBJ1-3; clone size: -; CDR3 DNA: TGTGCCAGCAGTGAACCCTCCGGGAGGGCTGGAAACACCATATATTTT; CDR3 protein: CASSEPSGRAGNTIYF
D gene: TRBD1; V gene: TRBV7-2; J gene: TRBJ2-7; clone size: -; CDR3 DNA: TGTGCCAGCAGCCGGACAGGGACCTCCTACGAGCAGTACTTC; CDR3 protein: CASSRTGTSYEQYF
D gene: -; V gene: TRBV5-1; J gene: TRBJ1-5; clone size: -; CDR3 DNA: TGCGCCAGCAGCTTGGAAGGACAGCGCAATCAGCCCCAGCATTTT; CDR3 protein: CASSLEGQRNQPQHF
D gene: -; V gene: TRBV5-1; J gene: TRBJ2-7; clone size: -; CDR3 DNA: TGCGCCAGCAGCTTGTCGGGGCAGGGGTACTACGAGCAGTACTTC; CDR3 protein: CASSLSGQGYYEQYF
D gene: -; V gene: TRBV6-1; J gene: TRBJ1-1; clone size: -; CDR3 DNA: TGTGCCAGCAGCCCTCCTTCGAACACTGAAGCTTTCTTT; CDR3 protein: CASSPPSNTEAFF
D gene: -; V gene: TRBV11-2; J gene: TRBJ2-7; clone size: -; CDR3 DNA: TGTGCCAGCAGCTTAGCTCGTGAGTACGAGCAGTACTTC; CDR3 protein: CASSLAREYEQYF
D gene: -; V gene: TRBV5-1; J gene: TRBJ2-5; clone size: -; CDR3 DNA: TGCGCCAGCAGCTTAGTGCTAGCTCAGGAGACCCAGTACTTC; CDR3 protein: CASSLVLAQETQYF
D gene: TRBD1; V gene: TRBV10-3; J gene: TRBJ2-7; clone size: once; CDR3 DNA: TGTGCCATCAGTTCCGGGACAGGGTACGAGCAGTACTTC; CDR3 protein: CAISSGTGYEQYF
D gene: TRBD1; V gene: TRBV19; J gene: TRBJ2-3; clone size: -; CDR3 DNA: TGTGCCAGTAGTATACCCTCGAGGACAGGGACAGATACGCAGTATTTT; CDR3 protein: CASSIPSRTGTDTQYF
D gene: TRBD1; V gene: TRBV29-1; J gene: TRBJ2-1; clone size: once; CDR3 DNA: TGCAGCATCCAGGACAGGGGTCCATACAATGAGCAGTTCTTC; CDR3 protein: CSIQDRGPYNEQFF
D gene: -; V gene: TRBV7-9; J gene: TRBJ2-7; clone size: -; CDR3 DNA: TGTGCCAGCAGCTTAGTCTCAGGGGAGCGGTACGAGCAGTACTTC; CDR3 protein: CASSLVSGERYEQYF
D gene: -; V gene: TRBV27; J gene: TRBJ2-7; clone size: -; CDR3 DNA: TGTGCCAGCAGTTGGACCTGGACAGCTGAGCAGTACTTC; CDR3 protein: CASSWTWTAEQYF
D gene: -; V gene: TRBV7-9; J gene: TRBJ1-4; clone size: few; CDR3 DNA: TGTGCCAGCAGCCGCGACAGGTTTGGGAGGGGCAATAATGAAAAACTGTTTTTT; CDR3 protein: CASSRDRFGRGNNEKLFF
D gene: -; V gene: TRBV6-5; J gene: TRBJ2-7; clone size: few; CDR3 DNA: TGTGCCAGCAGTTACTTCTGGGGGCCCTACGAGCAGTACTTC; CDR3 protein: CASSYFWGPYEQYF
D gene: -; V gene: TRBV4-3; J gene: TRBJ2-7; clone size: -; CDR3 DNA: TGCGCCAGCAGCCACCCCCCGGGAAGGACCCCTCCTAAAGGCGGCAATCTGTACTTC; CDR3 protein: CASSHPPGRTPPKGGNLYF
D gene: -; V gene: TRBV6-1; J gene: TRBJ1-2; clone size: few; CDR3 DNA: TGTGCCAGCAGTGGCCGGGACACCTCCTATGGCTACACCTTC; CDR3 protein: CASSGRDTSYGYTF
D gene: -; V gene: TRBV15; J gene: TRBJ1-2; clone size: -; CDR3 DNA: TGTGCCACCAGCAGACAAACTAACTATGGCTACACCTTC; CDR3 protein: CATSRQTNYGYTF
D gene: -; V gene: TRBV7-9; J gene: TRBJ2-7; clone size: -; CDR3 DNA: TGTTCCAGCAGCTTAGACCCGGCACTAAGCGAGCAGTACTTC; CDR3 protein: CSSSLDPALSEQYF
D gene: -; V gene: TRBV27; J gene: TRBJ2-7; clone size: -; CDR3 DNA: TGTGCCAGCAGTTTAAGGGGCGGTGGTAACTACGAGCAGTACTTC; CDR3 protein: CASSLRGGGNYEQYF